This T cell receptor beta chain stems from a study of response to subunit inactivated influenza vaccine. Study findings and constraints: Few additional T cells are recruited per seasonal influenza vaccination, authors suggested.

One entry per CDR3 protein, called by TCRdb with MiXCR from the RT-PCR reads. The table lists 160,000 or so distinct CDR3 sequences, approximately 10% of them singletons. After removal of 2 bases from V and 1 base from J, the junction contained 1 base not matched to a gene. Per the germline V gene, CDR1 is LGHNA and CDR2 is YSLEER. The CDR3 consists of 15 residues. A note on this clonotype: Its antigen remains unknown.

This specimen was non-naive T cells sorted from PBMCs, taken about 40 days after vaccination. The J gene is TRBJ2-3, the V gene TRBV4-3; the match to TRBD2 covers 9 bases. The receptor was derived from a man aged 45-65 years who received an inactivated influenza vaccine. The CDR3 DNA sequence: TGCGCCAGCAGCCAACAGCGGGAGGGCACAGATACGCAGTATTTT. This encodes CASSQQREGTDTQYF.